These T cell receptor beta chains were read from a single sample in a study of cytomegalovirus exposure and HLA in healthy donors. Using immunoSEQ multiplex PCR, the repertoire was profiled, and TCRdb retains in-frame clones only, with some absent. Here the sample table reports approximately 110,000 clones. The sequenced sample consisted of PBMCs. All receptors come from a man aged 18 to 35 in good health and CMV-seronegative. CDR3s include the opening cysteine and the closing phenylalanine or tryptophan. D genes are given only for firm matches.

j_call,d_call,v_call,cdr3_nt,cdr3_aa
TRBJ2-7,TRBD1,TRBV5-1,TGCGCCAGCAGCTTGGTTGTTACGACAGGGGGTTCGTGGGAGCAGTACTTC,CASSLVVTTGGSWEQYF
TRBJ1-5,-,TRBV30,TGTGCCTGGAGTGTATTAGGTTCGGGGTATAGCAATCAGCCCCAGCATTTT,CAWSVLGSGYSNQPQHF
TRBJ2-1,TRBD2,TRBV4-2,TGTGCCAGCAGCCATTCCCCGGGACTAGCGGGAGACAATGAGCAGTTCTTC,CASSHSPGLAGDNEQFF
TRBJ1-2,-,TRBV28,TGTGCCAGCAGTTTAATCCCCGGCGGAGATGGCTACACCTTC,CASSLIPGGDGYTF
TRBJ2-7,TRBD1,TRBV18,TGTGCCAGCTCACCAGGGACAGGGGAATACGAGCAGTACTTC,CASSPGTGEYEQYF
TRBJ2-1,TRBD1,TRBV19,TGTGCCAGTAGTGCCGGGACAGGGTTTAAGTGGGATGAGCAGTTCTTC,CASSAGTGFKWDEQFF
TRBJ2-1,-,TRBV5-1,TGCGCCAGCAGCCAGGGGAGACAGTACAATGAGCAGTTCTTC,CASSQGRQYNEQFF
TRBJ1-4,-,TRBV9,TGTGCCAGCAGCGCAGACGGAGCATCCGGAAAACTGTTTTTT,CASSADGASGKLFF
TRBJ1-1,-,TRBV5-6,TGTGCCAGCAGCTTGGTGGCCAGTGAAGCTTTCTTT,CASSLVASEAFF
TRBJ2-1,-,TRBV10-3,TGTGCCATCACCGGAGGCAGGGGGGACAATGAGCAGTTCTTC,CAITGGRGDNEQFF
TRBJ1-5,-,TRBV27,TGTGCCAGCAGTCGGACGGAGGGTCCCCAGCATTTT,CASSRTEGPQHF
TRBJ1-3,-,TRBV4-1,TGCGCCAGCAGCCCCTTACACGTGGCAGTGACTGGAAACACCATATATTTT,CASSPLHVAVTGNTIYF
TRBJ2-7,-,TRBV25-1,TGTGCCAGCGAAGGCGGGACGACCTACGAGCAGTACTTC,CASEGGTTYEQYF
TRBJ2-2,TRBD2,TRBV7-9,TGTGCCAGCAGCTTTAGCGGGAGGAGTACCGGGGAGCTGTTTTTT,CASSFSGRSTGELFF
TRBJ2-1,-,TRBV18,TGTGCCAGCTCACCCATTACAAGCAATGAGCAGTTCTTC,CASSPITSNEQFF
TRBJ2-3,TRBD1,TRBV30,TGTGCCTGGAGTGGGGGACAGGGGGCTAGCACAGATACGCAGTATTTT,CAWSGGQGASTDTQYF
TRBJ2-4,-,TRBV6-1,TGTGCCAGCACTACAGGGCTCAAAAACATTCAGTACTTC,CASTTGLKNIQYF
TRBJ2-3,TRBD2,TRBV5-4,TGTGCCAGCAGCTTGTCTTCTGGCGGGGGGCCCACAGATACGCAGTATTTT,CASSLSSGGGPTDTQYF
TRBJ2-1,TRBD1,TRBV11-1,TGTGCCAGCAGCCCTAGGGGGCTTAACAATGAGCAGTTCTTC,CASSPRGLNNEQFF
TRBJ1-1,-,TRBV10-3,TGTGCCATCAGGCAGGCGGGGGATAGGACTGAAGCTTTCTTT,CAIRQAGDRTEAFF
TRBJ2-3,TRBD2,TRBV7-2,TGTGCCAGCAGCTTAGCCCCTAGCGGGGTGTCAGATACGCAGTATTTT,CASSLAPSGVSDTQYF